The rows below give T cell receptor beta chains drawn from one sample of a study of shared clonotypes between healthy human individuals. The assay was immunoSEQ multiplex PCR, and TCRdb's table has in-frame clones only and misses some. Among roughly 2 million clones listed, roughly 94% were seen once. Sequencing was carried out using naive CD8+ T cells sorted from blood. Every receptor here comes from a man aged 18 to 30 in good health. CDR3s include the opening cysteine and the closing phenylalanine or tryptophan. The order of the fields is CDR3 DNA, CDR3 protein, clone size, V gene, J gene, D gene. A D gene is named only where the DNA matches it firmly. Clone size is shown for a subset of rows, as once, few, many or a class of expanded clone.

cdr3_nt: TGCGCCAGCAGCCAAGTCCCGGGACAGTACAATGAGCAGTTCTTC; cdr3_aa: CASSQVPGQYNEQFF; clone_size: -; v_call: TRBV4-1; j_call: TRBJ2-1; d_call: TRBD1
cdr3_nt: TGTGCCAGCAGTTACTTTGCCGGCGGAGCCTACGAGCAGTACTTC; cdr3_aa: CASSYFAGGAYEQYF; clone_size: -; v_call: TRBV6-5; j_call: TRBJ2-7; d_call: -
cdr3_nt: TGTGCCAGCAGTTTGCGGGGATTGAACACTGAAGCTTTCTTT; cdr3_aa: CASSLRGLNTEAFF; clone_size: -; v_call: TRBV28; j_call: TRBJ1-1; d_call: -
cdr3_nt: TGTGCCAGCAGCGCCGGGACGGGGGCCACCTACGAGCAGTACTTC; cdr3_aa: CASSAGTGATYEQYF; clone_size: -; v_call: TRBV9; j_call: TRBJ2-7; d_call: -
cdr3_nt: TGTGCCAGTAGTATAGTCGACAAGGGAGTATACGAGCAGTACTTC; cdr3_aa: CASSIVDKGVYEQYF; clone_size: -; v_call: TRBV19; j_call: TRBJ2-7; d_call: -
cdr3_nt: TGTGCCAGCGGAATATTACAGTCCTACAATGAGCAGTTCTTC; cdr3_aa: CASGILQSYNEQFF; clone_size: -; v_call: TRBV6-5; j_call: TRBJ2-1; d_call: -
cdr3_nt: TGTGCCAGCTCACCACCAAAGGGATGGGACTATGGCTACACCTTC; cdr3_aa: CASSPPKGWDYGYTF; clone_size: -; v_call: TRBV18; j_call: TRBJ1-2; d_call: -
cdr3_nt: TGTGCCAGCAGCCCCGAGGGGACTCCCGCCGGGGAGCAGTTCTTC; cdr3_aa: CASSPEGTPAGEQFF; clone_size: -; v_call: TRBV9; j_call: TRBJ2-1; d_call: -
cdr3_nt: TGTGCCTGGAGTGACCGGTTCGGGACAGATACGCAGTATTTT; cdr3_aa: CAWSDRFGTDTQYF; clone_size: -; v_call: TRBV30; j_call: TRBJ2-3; d_call: -
cdr3_nt: TGCGCCAGCAGTCCGATACGGGCCCACACTGAAGCTTTCTTT; cdr3_aa: CASSPIRAHTEAFF; clone_size: -; v_call: TRBV4-1; j_call: TRBJ1-1; d_call: -
cdr3_nt: TGTGCCAGCAGCTTGGATACAGGGGGCTATAGCTACAATGAGCAGTTCTTC; cdr3_aa: CASSLDTGGYSYNEQFF; clone_size: once; v_call: TRBV7-3; j_call: TRBJ2-1; d_call: TRBD1
cdr3_nt: TGCAGCGTTGAAGAATCAGGGAACTATGGCTACACCTTC; cdr3_aa: CSVEESGNYGYTF; clone_size: -; v_call: TRBV29-1; j_call: TRBJ1-2; d_call: -
cdr3_nt: TGTGCCATCAGTGAGCGGCTAGCAGAAGCCAATGAGCAGTTCTTC; cdr3_aa: CAISERLAEANEQFF; clone_size: -; v_call: TRBV10-3; j_call: TRBJ2-1; d_call: -
cdr3_nt: TGTGCCAGCTCATCGGACAGGGGAAATTACGAGCAGTACTTC; cdr3_aa: CASSSDRGNYEQYF; clone_size: -; v_call: TRBV18; j_call: TRBJ2-7; d_call: TRBD1
cdr3_nt: TGTGCCTCGTTCCAGGGGTTTAGCTCTGGAAACACCATATATTTT; cdr3_aa: CASFQGFSSGNTIYF; clone_size: -; v_call: TRBV10-3; j_call: TRBJ1-3; d_call: -
cdr3_nt: TGTGCCAGCAGCTTTCAGGGGGACACTGAAGCTTTCTTT; cdr3_aa: CASSFQGDTEAFF; clone_size: -; v_call: TRBV5-8; j_call: TRBJ1-1; d_call: TRBD1
cdr3_nt: TGTGCCAGCAGTTTCTCTAGCAATCAGCCCCAGCATTTT; cdr3_aa: CASSFSSNQPQHF; clone_size: -; v_call: TRBV28; j_call: TRBJ1-5; d_call: -
cdr3_nt: TGTGCCAGCAGTTGGCGGAGGAGCTACGAGCAGTACTTC; cdr3_aa: CASSWRRSYEQYF; clone_size: -; v_call: TRBV6-5; j_call: TRBJ2-7; d_call: -
cdr3_nt: TGTGCCAGCGCTGTCGGACAGGGATGGAATGGCTACACCTTC; cdr3_aa: CASAVGQGWNGYTF; clone_size: -; v_call: TRBV27; j_call: TRBJ1-2; d_call: TRBD1
cdr3_nt: TGTGCCAGCAGGGGGGACACGTATAGCAATCAGCCCCAGCATTTT; cdr3_aa: CASRGDTYSNQPQHF; clone_size: -; v_call: TRBV6-1; j_call: TRBJ1-5; d_call: -
cdr3_nt: TGTGCCGCGGAACCCGGGACAGGAGGATATGGCTACACCTTC; cdr3_aa: CAAEPGTGGYGYTF; clone_size: -; v_call: TRBV10-3; j_call: TRBJ1-2; d_call: TRBD1
cdr3_nt: TGCAGCGTTGAACCCTGGACTAGCACGGGTGAGCAGTTCTTC; cdr3_aa: CSVEPWTSTGEQFF; clone_size: -; v_call: TRBV29-1; j_call: TRBJ2-1; d_call: TRBD2
cdr3_nt: TGTGCCTGGAGCCCCCCCGGGTGGGACGAGCAGTACTTC; cdr3_aa: CAWSPPGWDEQYF; clone_size: -; v_call: TRBV30; j_call: TRBJ2-7; d_call: -
cdr3_nt: TGTGCCACCAAACCCGTGACTAGCAGCACAGATACGCAGTATTTT; cdr3_aa: CATKPVTSSTDTQYF; clone_size: -; v_call: TRBV10-3; j_call: TRBJ2-3; d_call: TRBD2
cdr3_nt: TGTGCCAGCAGCTTTTGGAGGGCAGAGACCGGGGAGCTGTTTTTT; cdr3_aa: CASSFWRAETGELFF; clone_size: once; v_call: TRBV7-6; j_call: TRBJ2-2; d_call: -
cdr3_nt: TGTGCCAGCAAAGGAGGGATTGGCTCACCCCTCCACTTT; cdr3_aa: CASKGGIGSPLHF; clone_size: few; v_call: TRBV2; j_call: TRBJ1-6; d_call: -
cdr3_nt: TGTGCCATCAGTGCTTTGGACAGGGGAGGCCTCGAGCAGTACTTC; cdr3_aa: CAISALDRGGLEQYF; clone_size: -; v_call: TRBV10-3; j_call: TRBJ2-7; d_call: TRBD1
cdr3_nt: TGCGCCAGCAGTGAGGGACTAGCGGGCGGAGAAGAGACCCAGTACTTC; cdr3_aa: CASSEGLAGGEETQYF; clone_size: -; v_call: TRBV10-1; j_call: TRBJ2-5; d_call: TRBD2
cdr3_nt: TGTGCCAGCAGTCCTACTGGAGGGGACACTGAAGCTTTCTTT; cdr3_aa: CASSPTGGDTEAFF; clone_size: -; v_call: TRBV28; j_call: TRBJ1-1; d_call: -
cdr3_nt: TGTGCCAGCAGTTTATATAGCGGGGTCACTTCAGATACGCAGTATTTT; cdr3_aa: CASSLYSGVTSDTQYF; clone_size: -; v_call: TRBV28; j_call: TRBJ2-3; d_call: TRBD2
cdr3_nt: TGTGCCAGCAGCGTAGGAGGTTACTCCTACGAGCAGTACTTC; cdr3_aa: CASSVGGYSYEQYF; clone_size: -; v_call: TRBV9; j_call: TRBJ2-7; d_call: -
cdr3_nt: TGCGCCAGCAGCCTCTCGAGCTCCTACGAGCAGTACTTC; cdr3_aa: CASSLSSSYEQYF; clone_size: once; v_call: TRBV5-1; j_call: TRBJ2-7; d_call: -
cdr3_nt: TGTGCCAGCAGTTGGTCCCTCGGTGACTATAATTCACCCCTCCACTTT; cdr3_aa: CASSWSLGDYNSPLHF; clone_size: -; v_call: TRBV27; j_call: TRBJ1-6; d_call: -
cdr3_nt: TGCGCCAGCAGCCAAGATGGGGCCTCGGGGCGGGCTTTCTTT; cdr3_aa: CASSQDGASGRAFF; clone_size: -; v_call: TRBV4-1; j_call: TRBJ1-1; d_call: -
cdr3_nt: TGTGCCAGCAGTGATCGGGACACCCTTTTCAATCAGCCCCAGCATTTT; cdr3_aa: CASSDRDTLFNQPQHF; clone_size: once; v_call: TRBV25-1; j_call: TRBJ1-5; d_call: -
cdr3_nt: TGTGCTAGCAGCTTAGCGGGGAGTTGGCAAGAGACCCAGTACTTC; cdr3_aa: CASSLAGSWQETQYF; clone_size: -; v_call: TRBV7-7; j_call: TRBJ2-5; d_call: TRBD2
cdr3_nt: TGCAGCGTTGAAAAGGGGGGCAATGAGCAGTTCTTC; cdr3_aa: CSVEKGGNEQFF; clone_size: -; v_call: TRBV29-1; j_call: TRBJ2-1; d_call: -
cdr3_nt: TGTGCCAGCAGCTACGGACTAGCCACCTCCTACGAGCAGTACTTC; cdr3_aa: CASSYGLATSYEQYF; clone_size: -; v_call: TRBV5-4; j_call: TRBJ2-7; d_call: TRBD2
cdr3_nt: TGCGCCAGCAGCTTGGGCGGCAGTACTGGGGCCAACGTCCTGACTTTC; cdr3_aa: CASSLGGSTGANVLTF; clone_size: few; v_call: TRBV5-1; j_call: TRBJ2-6; d_call: -
cdr3_nt: TGTGCCAGCAGAAAGGGACAGGCGTGTCAGCCCCAGCATTTT; cdr3_aa: CASRKGQACQPQHF; clone_size: once; v_call: TRBV21-1; j_call: TRBJ1-5; d_call: -
cdr3_nt: TGTGCCAGCAACTCTTTAGCTAGCAATGAGCAGTTCTTC; cdr3_aa: CASNSLASNEQFF; clone_size: -; v_call: TRBV27; j_call: TRBJ2-1; d_call: -
cdr3_nt: TGTGCCAGCAGCTTAGTCACAGGGATCACCTACGAGCAGTACTTC; cdr3_aa: CASSLVTGITYEQYF; clone_size: -; v_call: TRBV7-9; j_call: TRBJ2-7; d_call: -
cdr3_nt: TGTGCCAGCAGCTTAGGGGGGGGCTACGAGCAGTACTTC; cdr3_aa: CASSLGGGYEQYF; clone_size: -; v_call: TRBV5-4; j_call: TRBJ2-7; d_call: -
cdr3_nt: TGTGCCAGCAGTGGACTAGCGGGGGGTACGGATACGCAGTATTTT; cdr3_aa: CASSGLAGGTDTQYF; clone_size: once; v_call: TRBV27; j_call: TRBJ2-3; d_call: TRBD2
cdr3_nt: TGCGCCAGCAGCCGGACAGTGAACACTGAAGCTTTCTTT; cdr3_aa: CASSRTVNTEAFF; clone_size: few; v_call: TRBV5-1; j_call: TRBJ1-1; d_call: -
cdr3_nt: TGTGCCAGCATCCCCGAGCAGTACTTC; cdr3_aa: CASIPEQYF; clone_size: -; v_call: TRBV11-1; j_call: TRBJ2-7; d_call: -
cdr3_nt: TGTGCCAGCAGCTTAGAGCCTCAGTGGAGCTCCTACGAGCAGTACTTC; cdr3_aa: CASSLEPQWSSYEQYF; clone_size: -; v_call: TRBV7-2; j_call: TRBJ2-7; d_call: -
cdr3_nt: TGTGCCAGCAGTTTAAGGGGAAGTGAAAAACTGTTTTTT; cdr3_aa: CASSLRGSEKLFF; clone_size: -; v_call: TRBV27; j_call: TRBJ1-4; d_call: -
cdr3_nt: TGTGCCAGCAGTCGCACCTCCGGCTACGAGCAGTACTTC; cdr3_aa: CASSRTSGYEQYF; clone_size: -; v_call: TRBV2; j_call: TRBJ2-7; d_call: -
cdr3_nt: TGTGCCAGCAGCCCCTCGGACCGGGGCGCCCGGTGGACTGAAGCTTTCTTT; cdr3_aa: CASSPSDRGARWTEAFF; clone_size: -; v_call: TRBV21-1; j_call: TRBJ1-1; d_call: -
cdr3_nt: TGTGCCAGCAGCTTGGTTGTGGGACTTAGTACCTACGAGCAGTACTTC; cdr3_aa: CASSLVVGLSTYEQYF; clone_size: once; v_call: TRBV5-6; j_call: TRBJ2-7; d_call: -
cdr3_nt: TGTGCCAGCAGCTTAGCGGACAGTCACCAAGAGACCCAGTACTTC; cdr3_aa: CASSLADSHQETQYF; clone_size: -; v_call: TRBV7-9; j_call: TRBJ2-5; d_call: -
cdr3_nt: TGTGCCAGCACCCTCGCGGATACGCAGTATTTT; cdr3_aa: CASTLADTQYF; clone_size: -; v_call: TRBV6-6; j_call: TRBJ2-3; d_call: -
cdr3_nt: TGTGCCAGCAGCCCGTCTGACCCCCCGTACAATGAGCAGTTCTTC; cdr3_aa: CASSPSDPPYNEQFF; clone_size: -; v_call: TRBV13; j_call: TRBJ2-1; d_call: -
cdr3_nt: TGTGCCAGCAGCTTCCTGGGCCTAGACAGGGCAGCCTATAATTCACCCCTCCACTTT; cdr3_aa: CASSFLGLDRAAYNSPLHF; clone_size: -; v_call: TRBV7-3; j_call: TRBJ1-6; d_call: TRBD1